Listed below are T cell receptor beta chains from one sample, sequenced in a study of blood T cell repertoires in COVID-19. Using immunoSEQ multiplex PCR, the repertoire was profiled, and TCRdb retains in-frame clones only, with some absent. The sample contains 200,000 to 250,000 clones, approximately 81% of which appear only once. The specimen was peripheral blood. The receptors were gathered from a woman of 80 years or more with acute or convalescent COVID-19. Both conserved end residues are part of each CDR3.

cdr3_aa v_call
CATEDTNYGYTF TRBV24-1
CASSLDLNSPLHF TRBV3-1/TRBV3-2
CASSPSAGGPEVEQFF TRBV5-1
CASSRGGTGYEKLFF TRBV6-4
CASSRGLAGEVYNEQFF TRBV7-2
CASSQGTGDQPQHF TRBV18
CASSIRWGRNSPLHF TRBV19
CASRQGTGNTIYF TRBV5-1
CATSDPSGSDEKLFF TRBV24-1
CASSPRTGGYEQYF TRBV5-1
CASSLDRSNYGYTF TRBV5-4
CASSVGTSGGAGELFF TRBV9
CASSKRGRPDTQYF TRBV21-1
CAAGGRMNTEAFF TRBV6-6
CASSQTAGTGVGYTEAFF TRBV3-1/TRBV3-2
CASSWGQGAYEQYF TRBV2
CASSQGYSGGHQETQYF TRBV4-2
CASSLAERGPYNEQFF TRBV5-1
CASSPGQAKAFF TRBV2
CAWSVQGIQDGYTF TRBV30
CASSQGQGVGYTF TRBV12-3/TRBV12-4
CASSPGVGTGAYEQYF TRBV18
CASSPTGTGGGDEKLFF TRBV18
CASSLGWTTVPWEQYF TRBV5-1
CASSERETEAFF TRBV6-2/TRBV6-3
CASSITGETQPQHF TRBV19
CASRTGGPGYTF TRBV2
CATVKGEGYEQYF TRBV10-3
CASSLGLQGAFYYGYTF TRBV5-4